The rows below give T cell receptor beta chains drawn from one sample of a study of CD4 T cells in relation to SARS-CoV-2 and coronaviruses. Data came from immunoSEQ multiplex PCR; TCRdb stores just in-frame clones and leaves some out. In the table there are around 16,000 clones, 65% to 85% of which are singletons. These receptors are not linked to any known antigen. The source material was CD4+ T cells from PBMCs, cultured in vitro. The source is a human donor in good health. Each CDR3 is given with its conserved first and last residue. Each record gives: V gene, CDR3 length, clone size, J gene, D gene, CDR3 protein, CDR3 DNA. The D gene is left open where the match is weak. A row's size may be missing; if present it is once, few, many or a size class.

v_gene: TRBV6-5
len: 15
abundance: once
j_gene: TRBJ2-1
d_gene: -
CDR3aa: CATLTDSQTYNEQFF
CDR3nt: TGTGCCACACTAACTGACAGCCAGACCTACAATGAGCAGTTCTTC

v_gene: TRBV9
len: 16
abundance: few
j_gene: TRBJ1-3
d_gene: -
CDR3aa: CASSVAGGNSGNTIYF
CDR3nt: TGTGCCAGCAGCGTAGCTGGCGGAAACTCTGGAAACACCATATATTTT

v_gene: TRBV5-1
len: 15
abundance: few
j_gene: TRBJ2-7
d_gene: TRBD1
CDR3aa: CASSVKQGALYEQYF
CDR3nt: TGCGCCAGCAGCGTTAAACAGGGGGCTTTATACGAGCAGTACTTC

v_gene: TRBV18
len: 14
abundance: -
j_gene: TRBJ1-2
d_gene: TRBD1
CDR3aa: CASSPPQGATGYTF
CDR3nt: TGTGCCAGCTCACCACCGCAGGGGGCGACGGGCTACACCTTC

v_gene: TRBV4-1
len: 14
abundance: -
j_gene: TRBJ2-5
d_gene: TRBD1
CDR3aa: CASSHPDREETQYF
CDR3nt: TGCGCCAGCAGCCATCCGGACAGGGAAGAGACCCAGTACTTC

v_gene: TRBV30
len: 13
abundance: -
j_gene: TRBJ2-1
d_gene: -
CDR3aa: CAWDDRNSYGQFF
CDR3nt: TGTGCCTGGGACGACAGGAATTCATATGGGCAGTTCTTC

v_gene: TRBV19
len: 14
abundance: few
j_gene: TRBJ2-3
d_gene: TRBD2
CDR3aa: CASSITSGTDTQYF
CDR3nt: TGTGCCAGTAGTATAACTAGCGGCACAGATACGCAGTATTTT

v_gene: TRBV10-1
len: 14
abundance: -
j_gene: TRBJ2-7
d_gene: -
CDR3aa: CASSDWGVGYEQYF
CDR3nt: TGCGCCAGCAGTGATTGGGGTGTCGGCTACGAGCAGTACTTC

v_gene: TRBV6-1
len: 14
abundance: few
j_gene: TRBJ1-5
d_gene: TRBD1
CDR3aa: CASRKDRDNQPQHF
CDR3nt: TGTGCCAGCAGGAAGGACAGGGACAATCAGCCCCAGCATTTT

v_gene: TRBV11-3
len: 14
abundance: -
j_gene: TRBJ2-7
d_gene: -
CDR3aa: CASSFGTPPYEQYF
CDR3nt: TGTGCCAGCAGCTTCGGGACCCCACCCTACGAGCAGTACTTC

v_gene: TRBV30
len: 13
abundance: -
j_gene: TRBJ1-1
d_gene: -
CDR3aa: CASNFKLNTEAFF
CDR3nt: TGTGCCAGTAACTTCAAATTGAACACTGAAGCTTTCTTT

v_gene: TRBV28
len: 14
abundance: -
j_gene: TRBJ1-1
d_gene: -
CDR3aa: CASSTSGVLTEAFF
CDR3nt: TGTGCCAGCAGTACCTCCGGGGTTCTCACTGAAGCTTTCTTT

v_gene: TRBV27
len: 15
abundance: -
j_gene: TRBJ2-6
d_gene: -
CDR3aa: CASSSSQRGANVLTF
CDR3nt: TGTGCCAGCAGTTCGTCTCAAAGGGGGGCCAACGTCCTGACTTTC

v_gene: TRBV11-2
len: 13
abundance: large
j_gene: TRBJ2-7
d_gene: -
CDR3aa: CASSLDSLSEQYF
CDR3nt: TGTGCCAGCAGCTTGGACAGTCTCTCCGAGCAGTACTTC

v_gene: TRBV5-1
len: 14
abundance: -
j_gene: TRBJ1-2
d_gene: -
CDR3aa: CASSPSMANYGYTF
CDR3nt: TGCGCCAGCAGCCCTTCTATGGCTAACTATGGCTACACCTTC

v_gene: TRBV30
len: 11
abundance: -
j_gene: TRBJ1-4
d_gene: -
CDR3aa: CAWAAREKLFF
CDR3nt: TGTGCCTGGGCGGCGCGGGAAAAACTGTTTTTT

v_gene: TRBV7-8
len: 15
abundance: -
j_gene: TRBJ2-1
d_gene: TRBD2
CDR3aa: CASSLFGTSSNEQFF
CDR3nt: TGTGCCAGCAGCTTATTTGGGACTAGCTCCAATGAGCAGTTCTTC

v_gene: TRBV7-8
len: 14
abundance: -
j_gene: TRBJ2-7
d_gene: -
CDR3aa: CASSDGVVWNEQYF
CDR3nt: TGTGCCAGCAGCGACGGGGTGGTTTGGAACGAGCAGTACTTC

v_gene: TRBV3-1/TRBV3-2
len: 15
abundance: -
j_gene: TRBJ1-6
d_gene: TRBD1
CDR3aa: CASSLGQALNSPLHF
CDR3nt: TGTGCCAGCAGCCTAGGACAGGCTCTAAATTCACCCCTCCACTTT

v_gene: TRBV20-1
len: 15
abundance: -
j_gene: TRBJ2-7
d_gene: TRBD2
CDR3aa: CSASTLGTSFYEQYF
CDR3nt: TGCAGTGCTAGTACCCTGGGGACTAGCTTCTACGAGCAGTACTTC

v_gene: TRBV20-1
len: 18
abundance: -
j_gene: TRBJ2-7
d_gene: TRBD2
CDR3aa: CSASGASLLAGGHYEQYF
CDR3nt: TGCAGTGCTAGTGGGGCTTCTTTACTAGCGGGAGGGCATTACGAGCAGTACTTC

v_gene: TRBV5-6
len: 15
abundance: -
j_gene: TRBJ2-3
d_gene: -
CDR3aa: CASSLVEAGTDTQYF
CDR3nt: TGTGCCAGCAGCTTGGTCGAGGCGGGCACAGATACGCAGTATTTT

v_gene: TRBV5-1
len: 14
abundance: -
j_gene: TRBJ1-4
d_gene: TRBD1
CDR3aa: CASSPGQDYEKLFF
CDR3nt: TGCGCCAGCAGCCCAGGACAGGACTACGAAAAACTGTTTTTT

v_gene: TRBV6-5
len: 12
abundance: -
j_gene: TRBJ2-5
d_gene: -
CDR3aa: CASSPAFETQYF
CDR3nt: TGTGCCAGCAGCCCGGCCTTCGAGACCCAGTACTTC